The next 25 T cell receptor beta chains were all read from a single sample in a study of PD-1 blockade in classical Hodgkin lymphoma. Repertoires were generated with immunoSEQ multiplex PCR, while TCRdb's copy carries only in-frame clones and drops some. The data hold tens of thousands of clones, with 85% to 95% observed a single time. The time point here: newly diagnosed, previously untreated cHL patient sample. Purification of CD4+ T cells from thawed PBMCs was performed via magnetic negative selection. Sequencing used CD4+ T cells from blood. The origin of the receptors is a human donor with classical Hodgkin lymphoma.

The chain uses TRBV5-1 and TRBJ2-2; D unresolved. This CDR3 is built from 14 residues. The ends were cut back, 7 bases at V and 0 bases at J, with 10 bases in the middle. Germline values: CDR1 SGHRS, CDR2 YFSETQ. CDR3 region: CASLFRPNTGELFF. Here the CDR3 DNA reads TGCGCCAGCCTCTTCAGGCCGAACACCGGGGAGCTGTTTTTT.

V is TRBV19 and J is TRBJ1-1; TRBD1 might be the D (5 bases). The CDR3 sequence is 14 residues long. Germline lookup yields CDR1 LNHDA and CDR2 SQIVND (reference sequence). Deletions cut 5 bases from V and 6 bases from J, with 16 bases between. CDR3 coding DNA: TGTGCCAGTAGTCTCTTCGACAGAACGGCTGAAGCTTTCTTT. Translation: CASSLFDRTAEAFF.

This sequence joins TRBV7-9 and TRBJ2-3, with 8 positions matching TRBD2. Trimming cost V 5 bases and J 2 bases; bases outside gene matches: 3. The CDR3 is 14 amino acids. In germline, CDR1 is SEHNR, CDR2 FQNEAQ (reference sequence). DNA for the CDR3: TGTGCCAGCAGCCCTAGCGGGTACACAGATACGCAGTATTTT. It is translated as CASSPSGYTDTQYF.

The rearrangement joins TRBV19 to TRBJ1-5; unclear D gene. This CDR3 comprises 14 residues. Germline V gene lookup returns CDR1 LNHDA and CDR2 SQIVND (reference sequence). Trimming stripped 7 bases from V and 5 bases from J, with 15 bases between. Written as DNA, the CDR3 is TGTGCCAGTACAAACTTAGGACTTTATCAGCCCCAGCATTTT. This translates into CASTNLGLYQPQHF. Looking up the rest from reference TRBV19 and TRBJ1-5 gives the full variable domain: DGGITQSPKYLFRKEGQNVTLSCEQNLNHDAMYWYRQDPGQGLRLIYYSQIVNDFQKGDIAEGYSVSREKKESFPLTVTSAQKNPTAFYLCASTNLGLYQPQHFGDGTRLSIL.

V gene TRBV28 combines with J gene TRBJ1-1; TRBD1 is a possible D gene (5 bases). The CDR3 runs to 13 residues. V was trimmed by 8 bases and J by 3 bases, leaving 13 bases between them. Germline CDR1 is MDHEN and CDR2 is SYDVKM. The CDR3 loop is CASLMGGDTEAFF. CDR3 DNA: TGTGCCAGCTTGATGGGGGGGGACACTGAAGCTTTCTTT.

The chain carries TRBV4-3 and TRBJ1-6, with D maybe TRBD1 (6 bases). CDR1 LGHNA and CDR2 YSLEER come from the germline V gene. The length of the CDR3 is 15 residues. V gave up 1 base and J gave up 3 bases, with 7 bases separating them. CDR3 protein: CASSQVQGYNSPLHF. The CDR3 nucleotides read TGCGCCAGCAGCCAAGTACAGGGCTATAATTCACCCCTCCACTTT.

This rearrangement joins TRBV5-4 to TRBJ2-5; 10 bases agree with TRBD2. Germline CDR1 and CDR2: SGHNT and YYREEE (reference sequence). Trimming removed 4 bases from V and 2 bases from J; junction bases left unmatched: 8. This CDR3 comprises 16 residues. The CDR3 loop is CASSPAGTSVQETQYF. CDR3 nucleotide sequence: TGTGCCAGCAGCCCCGCCGGGACTAGCGTTCAAGAGACCCAGTACTTC.

The chain couples TRBV5-1 to TRBJ2-1, with TRBD1 identical over 8 bases. The junction had 8 bases not matched to a gene; V was cut back by 3 bases and J by 6 bases. The CDR3 spans 15 residues. Germline lookup yields CDR1 SGHRS and CDR2 YFSETQ. This CDR3 is CASSSGQGVSNEQFF. The CDR3 DNA sequence: TGCGCCAGCAGCTCCGGACAGGGCGTTTCCAATGAGCAGTTCTTC.

The chain has TRBV7-9 and TRBJ2-3; tentatively, D is TRBD1 (6 bases). Trimming shortened V by 2 bases and J by 5 bases, and 11 bases separated the two germline ends. The CDR3 totals 14 residues. Germline CDR1 and CDR2: SEHNR and FQNEAQ (reference sequence). The CDR3 sequence: CASSLRDTLDTQYF. CDR3 DNA: TGTGCCAGCAGCTTAAGGGACACTTTAGATACGCAGTATTTT. Full variable domain (remainder filled in from reference TRBV7-9 and TRBJ2-3): DTGVSQNPRHKITKRGQNVTFRCDPISEHNRLYWYRQTLGQGPEFLTYFQNEAQLEKSRLLSDRFSAERPKGSFSTLEIQRTEQGDSAMYLCASSLRDTLDTQYFGPGTRLTVL.

This chain joins TRBV28 and TRBJ1-3; D uncertain. This CDR3 has 12 residues. Germline loops: CDR1 MDHEN, CDR2 SYDVKM. Trimming pared 5 bases from V and 10 bases from J, leaving 12 bases between. Here the CDR3 DNA reads TGTGCCAGCAGTACCGCGTTCGAGACCATATATTTT. The encoded protein is CASSTAFETIYF. Supplemented by reference TRBV28 and TRBJ1-3, the full variable domain reads DVKVTQSSRYLVKRTGEKVFLECVQDMDHENMFWYRQDPGLGLRLIYFSYDVKMKEKGDIPEGYSVSREKKERFSLILESASTNQTSMYLCASSTAFETIYFGEGSWLTVV.

The chain uses TRBV7-9 and TRBJ1-3; 7 nucleotides agree with TRBD1. Trimming removed 5 bases from V and 0 bases from J; junction bases left unmatched: 4. Germline V CDR1 and CDR2: SEHNR, FQNEAQ (reference sequence). The CDR3 is 15 amino acids. CDR3 DNA sequence: TGTGCCAGCAGCCCGGACAGGCTCTCTGGAAACACCATATATTTT. This sequence encodes CASSPDRLSGNTIYF.

V gene TRBV2 combines with J gene TRBJ2-5; TRBD1 agrees at 7 bases. The CDR3 sequence is 13 residues long. V lost 6 bases and J lost 11; bases outside the gene matches: 12. The V gene's germline CDR1 is SNHLY and CDR2 FYNNEI. The CDR3 here is CASSGQANAEQYF. Written as DNA, the CDR3 is TGTGCCAGCAGCGGACAGGCTAATGCGGAGCAGTACTTC. Complete variable domain (other parts from reference TRBV2 and TRBJ2-5): EPEVTQTPSHQVTQMGQEVILRCVPISNHLYFYWYRQILGQKVEFLVSFYNNEISEKSEIFDDQFSVERPDGSNFTLKIRSTKLEDSAMYFCASSGQANAEQYFGPGTRLLVL.

This clone was detected a few times. The chain couples TRBV14 to TRBJ1-2, with no clear D. Trimming shortened V by 4 bases and J by 8 bases, and 14 bases separated the two germline ends. In germline, CDR1 is SGHDN, CDR2 FVKESK. This CDR3 contains 13 residues. CDR3 amino acids: CASSLTLLNGYTF. The CDR3 nucleotides are TGTGCCAGCAGCCTTACACTCCTCAACGGCTACACCTTC.

For the CDR3, the DNA is TGTGCCAGCAGCTTAGTTTATTCAAAACCTCTACAGTACGAGCAGTACTTC. Its translation: CASSLVYSKPLQYEQYF. The chain has TRBV7-2 and TRBJ2-7; D remains ambiguous. Trimming stripped 1 base from V and 4 bases from J, with 20 bases between. Germline CDR1 reads SGHTA; CDR2 reads FQGNSA. The CDR3 contains 17 residues.

V is TRBV6-6 and J is TRBJ1-5, with no clear D. Germline values: CDR1 MNHNY, CDR2 SVGAGI (reference sequence). The germline V and J ends were trimmed by 11 bases and 0 bases, with 14 bases remaining between them. The CDR3 runs 14 residues. CDR3 sequence (DNA): TGTGCCTCCTCAGGAATCGATAGCAATCAGCCCCAGCATTTT. This encodes CASSGIDSNQPQHF.

The V call is TRBV30, the J call TRBJ1-2, with D tentatively TRBD1 (5 bases). The length of the CDR3 is 12 residues. The germline gives CDR1 GTSNPN, CDR2 SVGIG (reference sequence). With 4 bases removed from V and 4 bases from J, the gap between germline ends came to 10 bases. The CDR3: CAWTGRSYGYTF. The CDR3 nucleotides read TGTGCCTGGACAGGGCGAAGCTATGGCTACACCTTC.

V and J are TRBV19 and TRBJ1-2; 7 bases match TRBD1. This CDR3 comprises 13 residues. The V and J ends lost 6 bases and 4 bases, in that order; junction bases with no gene match: 5. The V gene's germline CDR1 is LNHDA and CDR2 SQIVND (reference sequence). CDR3 amino acids: CASRNRGSYGYTF. The CDR3 coding sequence is TGTGCCAGTAGGAACAGGGGCTCCTATGGCTACACCTTC.

This clone was observed a single time. This chain uses TRBV27 with TRBJ2-3, with TRBD2 matching 7 bases. Germline values: CDR1 MNHEY, CDR2 SMNVEV (reference sequence). Trimming removed 2 bases from V and 10 bases from J; junction bases left unmatched: 6. The CDR3 runs 13 residues. In DNA, the CDR3 is TGTGCCAGCAGTTTACGGCGGGAGCTTCCGCAGTATTTT. It encodes CASSLRRELPQYF.

This chain joins TRBV4-2 and TRBJ2-2; 12 bases line up with TRBD2. Germline-derived CDR1 and CDR2 are LGHNA and YNFKEQ. V dropped 4 bases and J dropped 2; count of bases not matched to a gene: 8. The CDR3 runs to 18 residues. The CDR3 sequence: CASSRTLAGGTNTGELFF. CDR3 nucleotides: TGTGCCAGCAGCCGAACACTAGCGGGGGGCACAAACACCGGGGAGCTGTTTTTT.

This chain connects TRBV18 to TRBJ1-2, with D perhaps matching TRBD1 (5 bases). The V and J ends lost 4 bases and 3 bases respectively, with 12 bases between them. The CDR3 consists of 14 residues. Germline CDR1 and CDR2: KGHSH and LQKENI. CDR3 sequence (DNA): TGTGCCAGCTCACTGACGGGGGATGACTATGGCTACACCTTC. Encoded protein: CASSLTGDDYGYTF. Full variable domain (outside the CDR3, taken from reference TRBV18 and TRBJ1-2): NAGVMQNPRHLVRRRGQEARLRCSPMKGHSHVYWYRQLPEEGLKFMVYLQKENIIDESGMPKERFSAEFPKEGPSILRIQQVVRGDSAAYFCASSLTGDDYGYTFGSGTRLTVV.

This chain connects TRBV19 to TRBJ1-2; 7 bases match TRBD1. With V trimmed by 5 bases and J by 3 bases, 6 bases remained unmatched. The CDR3 is 14 amino acids. Germline V lookup: CDR1 LNHDA, CDR2 SQIVND (reference sequence). The CDR3 sequence is CASSGRDSHYGYTF. The CDR3 DNA sequence: TGTGCCAGTAGTGGACGGGACAGTCACTATGGCTACACCTTC. The full variable domain, its missing parts supplied by reference TRBV19 and TRBJ1-2, is DGGITQSPKYLFRKEGQNVTLSCEQNLNHDAMYWYRQDPGQGLRLIYYSQIVNDFQKGDIAEGYSVSREKKESFPLTVTSAQKNPTAFYLCASSGRDSHYGYTFGSGTRLTVV.

The chain uses TRBV30 and TRBJ2-5, with TRBD1 matching 7 bases. Trimming removed 1 base from V and 5 bases from J; junction bases left unmatched: 7. CDR3 size: 14 residues. The germline V gene encodes CDR1 GTSNPN and CDR2 SVGIG (reference sequence). The DNA for the CDR3 is TGTGCCTGGAGTGGAGACAGGGCCGGGGAGACCCAGTACTTC. Amino acids: CAWSGDRAGETQYF.

With respect to this clone: This same CDR3 is encoded by further DNA sequences in the sample. This chain connects TRBV18 to TRBJ2-5; no firm D call. V was trimmed by 3 bases and J by 2 bases, leaving 1 base between them. The CDR3 contains 11 residues. CDR1 and CDR2 (germline): KGHSH, LQKENI. CDR3 bases: TGTGCCAGCTCACCTCAAGAGACCCAGTACTTC. This sequence encodes CASSPQETQYF.

J is TRBJ1-1 and V is TRBV7-2; D is unresolved. Deletions cut 0 bases from V and 5 bases from J, with 7 bases between. This CDR3 comprises 13 residues. From germline, CDR1 is SGHTA and CDR2 FQGNSA. DNA for the CDR3: TGTGCCAGCAGCTTAGCAGGCCGGACTGAAGCTTTCTTT. This gives the protein CASSLAGRTEAFF.

V is TRBV5-4 and J is TRBJ1-2; D is unclear. V dropped 5 bases and J dropped 5 bases, with 16 bases sitting between them. The CDR3 is made up of 14 amino acids. Germline V CDR1 and CDR2: SGHNT, YYREEE (reference sequence). The CDR3 sequence: CASSTRELSYGYTF. CDR3 nucleotides: TGTGCCAGCAGTACCCGAGAGCTCTCTTATGGCTACACCTTC.